The 20 T cell receptor beta chains reported below all come from one sample, sequenced in a study of follicular helper T cells after annual influenza vaccination. Clones were read by immunoSEQ multiplex PCR, and TCRdb kept only the in-frame ones, dropping some. The sample has around 15,000 clones; roughly 83% are singletons. The time point: 2014-2015 season, 7 days after vaccination. The source material was CXCR5+ CD38- circulating T follicular helper cells from blood, sampled 7 days after influenza vaccination. The subset denotes: circulating Tfh, non-naive CD4+CXCR5+PD-1+ (ICOS+CD38+ or ICOS-CD38-). The receptors derive from an adult who received the influenza vaccine.

This sequence joins TRBV19 and TRBJ1-6; D is possibly TRBD1 (6 bases). CDR1 is LNHDA and CDR2 is SQIVND in the germline V gene (reference sequence). Deletions cut 6 bases from V and 5 bases from J, with 11 bases between. The CDR3 consists of 14 residues. The CDR3 sequence is CASSSRQDNSPLHF. CDR3 DNA: TGTGCCAGTAGCAGCCGACAGGATAATTCACCCCTCCACTTT.

V usage is TRBV18 and J usage is TRBJ1-4; D is uncertain. Germline loops: CDR1 KGHSH, CDR2 LQKENI. The CDR3 length is 14 residues. V lost 3 bases to trimming and J lost 8 bases, with 13 bases between them. CDR3 nucleotides: TGTGCCAGCTCACCCCCCAGCGATGGCGAAAAACTGTTTTTT. This translates into CASSPPSDGEKLFF.

This sequence joins TRBV11-3 and TRBJ2-5; 10 bases are shared with TRBD2. V shed 5 bases, J shed 5 bases, and the junction held 5 bases outside the gene matches. The CDR3 runs to 14 residues. Germline V gene lookup returns CDR1 SGHNT and CDR2 YENEEA. The CDR3 reads CASSLSSGSETQYF. The CDR3 nucleotides are TGTGCCAGCAGCCTTTCTAGCGGGAGTGAGACCCAGTACTTC. Combining the CDR3 with reference TRBV11-3 and TRBJ2-5 gives the whole variable domain EAGVVQSPRYKIIEKKQPVAFWCNPISGHNTLYWYLQNLGQGPELLIRYENEEAVDDSQLPKDRFSAERLKGVDSTLKIQPAELGDSAVYLCASSLSSGSETQYFGPGTRLLVL.

The chain uses TRBV7-6 and TRBJ2-3, with 7 bases identical to TRBD2. The CDR3 consists of 15 residues. Trimming took 2 bases from V and 0 from J; bases not matched to a gene: 2. Germline V gives CDR1 SGHVS, CDR2 FNYEAQ. The CDR3 nucleotides read TGTGCCAGCAGCTTATTTAGCGGGAGCACAGATACGCAGTATTTT. Residues: CASSLFSGSTDTQYF.

A few counts support this clone. The V call is TRBV5-1, the J call TRBJ1-2; TRBD1 matches at 8 bases. Trimming cost V 4 bases and J 4 bases; bases outside gene matches: 12. The CDR3 consists of 16 residues. Germline lookup yields CDR1 SGHRS and CDR2 YFSETQ. Here the CDR3 DNA reads TGCGCCAGCAGCCCGAGGACAGGGATCACGACCTATGGCTACACCTTC. Its protein is CASSPRTGITTYGYTF.

V and J are TRBV7-9 and TRBJ1-2, with a tentative D call TRBD1 (6 bases). The CDR3 contains 17 residues. Trimming pared 6 bases from V and 2 bases from J, leaving 22 bases between. Germline CDR1 and CDR2: SEHNR and FQNEAQ (reference sequence). CDR3 sequence reads: CASRRPGVGGGNYGYTF. In nucleotides, the CDR3 is TGTGCCAGCAGACGACCAGGGGTCGGAGGAGGAAACTATGGCTACACCTTC.

This clone was counted a single time. The chain uses TRBV15 and TRBJ2-1, with D maybe TRBD2 (6 bases). CDR1 and CDR2 (germline): LNHNV, YYDKDF (reference sequence). V lost 1 base to trimming and J lost 2 bases, with 9 bases between them. CDR3 length: 15 residues. CDR3 sequence reads: CATSRGSGTYNEQFF. Here the CDR3 DNA reads TGTGCCACCAGCAGAGGTAGCGGAACCTACAATGAGCAGTTCTTC.

The chain links TRBV18 to TRBJ2-2; a possible D gene is TRBD2 (5 bases). CDR3 length: 16 residues. The germline V gene encodes CDR1 KGHSH and CDR2 LQKENI. Trimming left V 2 bases short and J 3 bases short, with 13 bases between. This CDR3 is CASSPIQTDYTGELFF. The CDR3 DNA follows: TGTGCCAGCTCACCAATACAGACGGACTACACCGGGGAGCTGTTTTTT.

The chain employs TRBV9 and TRBJ1-6; TRBD1 aligns across 10 bases. The germline V gene encodes CDR1 SGDLS and CDR2 YYNGEE. V lost 4 bases to trimming and J lost 7 bases; unmatched junction nucleotides: 5. The CDR3 is 15 amino acids. The DNA of the CDR3 is TGTGCCAGCAGCCCTCTGGGACAGGGGAATTCACCCCTCCACTTT. Its translation is CASSPLGQGNSPLHF. Full variable domain (remainder filled in from reference TRBV9 and TRBJ1-6): DSGVTQTPKHLITATGQRVTLRCSPRSGDLSVYWYQQSLDQGLQFLIQYYNGEERAKGNILERFSAQQFPDLHSELNLSSLELGDSALYFCASSPLGQGNSPLHFGNGTRLTVT.

V gene TRBV29-1 combines with J gene TRBJ2-3; 7 bases are shared with TRBD2. J was trimmed by 0 bases and V by 4 bases; bases with no gene match: 4. The CDR3 has 14 residues. Germline V CDR1 and CDR2: SQVTM, ANQGSEA. The DNA for the CDR3 is TGCAGCGTTGGCGGGGGAAGGAGCACAGATACGCAGTATTTT. Its translation: CSVGGGRSTDTQYF.

CDR3: CAPSRTEAAYEQYF. Written as DNA, the CDR3 is TGTGCCCCGTCCCGGACAGAGGCCGCTTACGAGCAGTACTTC. The chain recombines TRBV13 with TRBJ2-7; the D gene is possibly TRBD1 (6 bases). V lost 11 bases to trimming and J lost 4 bases, with 21 bases between them. This CDR3 has 14 amino acids. The germline gives CDR1 PRHDT, CDR2 FYEKMQ (reference sequence).

This CDR3 reads CASSATGNTEAFF. The CDR3 nucleotides are TGTGCCAGCAGTGCTACTGGGAACACTGAAGCTTTCTTT. The chain joins TRBV25-1 to TRBJ1-1; D call uncertain. This CDR3 spans 13 amino acids. The V gene lost 4 bases and the J gene lost 1 base, with 7 bases spanning the gap. From germline, CDR1 is MGHDK and CDR2 SYGVNS.

V and J are TRBV5-1 and TRBJ2-1; D is possibly TRBD2 (7 bases). The CDR3 has 14 residues. Germline V gene sequence: CDR1 SGHRS, CDR2 YFSETQ. V was clipped by 8 bases and J by 5 bases, with 17 bases between them. CDR3 nucleotides: TGCGCCAGTGTAGGGGGGGGGTCGCACAATGAGCAGTTCTTC. Amino acids: CASVGGGSHNEQFF.

This clone was detected only a few times. This chain joins TRBV9 and TRBJ2-1, with 15 bases identical to TRBD2. J lost 10 bases, V lost 3 bases, and 8 bases had no gene match. The length of the CDR3 is 16 residues. Germline CDR1 SGDLS, CDR2 YYNGEE. The CDR3: CASSGGGLAGGGEQFF. CDR3 in DNA: TGTGCCAGCAGCGGAGGGGGACTAGCGGGAGGAGGGGAGCAGTTCTTC. The variable domain in full, completed from reference TRBV9 and TRBJ2-1, reads DSGVTQTPKHLITATGQRVTLRCSPRSGDLSVYWYQQSLDQGLQFLIQYYNGEERAKGNILERFSAQQFPDLHSELNLSSLELGDSALYFCASSGGGLAGGGEQFFGPGTRLTVL.

The rearrangement links TRBV2 to TRBJ2-7, with D hard to call. The CDR3 sequence is 12 residues long. V was pared by 5 bases and J by 4 bases, with 9 bases between. Germline V gene sequence: CDR1 SNHLY, CDR2 FYNNEI. The CDR3, as DNA: TGTGCCAGCAGTACCAACGGGTACGAGCAGTACTTC. This encodes CASSTNGYEQYF.

This clone was counted only a few times. Written as DNA, the CDR3 is TGCAGCGCTTCCGGACTAGCGGGGATGGGGGGTGAGCAGTTCTTC. Residues: CSASGLAGMGGEQFF. The chain carries TRBV29-1 and TRBJ2-1; 12 bases are shared with TRBD2. V lost 7 bases to trimming and J lost 9 bases; unmatched junction nucleotides: 13. Germline CDR1 is SQVTM and CDR2 is ANQGSEA. CDR3 length: 15 amino acids.

The rearrangement joins TRBV11-2 to TRBJ2-1; D not resolved. V was pared by 3 bases and J by 8 bases, with 8 bases between. CDR1 and CDR2 from the germline V gene are SGHAT and FQNNGV. The CDR3 runs 12 residues. The CDR3 is CASSFGYDEQFF. DNA of the CDR3: TGTGCCAGCAGCTTCGGGTACGATGAGCAGTTCTTC.

The sample holds one count of this clone. The rearrangement uses TRBV6-5 and TRBJ1-1; D uncertain. CDR3 size: 15 residues. Trimming left V 0 bases short and J 1 base short, with 9 bases between. The germline V gene has CDR1 MNHEY and CDR2 SVGAGI. CDR3 sequence (DNA): TGTGCCAGCAGTTACTCGGCGGGGAAGAACACTGAAGCTTTCTTT. Encoded protein: CASSYSAGKNTEAFF.

The rearrangement links TRBV2 to TRBJ2-3; possibly TRBD2 for D (6 bases). The CDR3 sequence is 13 residues long. The germline gives CDR1 SNHLY, CDR2 FYNNEI. Trimming removed 7 bases at V and 1 base at J, with 9 bases between. The CDR3 DNA is TGTGCCAGCAAAGCTAGCGGCACAGATACGCAGTATTTT. This codes for CASKASGTDTQYF.

This clone has only a few counts. V is TRBV28 and J is TRBJ1-4; TRBD1 is a possible D gene (5 bases). Germline values: CDR1 MDHEN, CDR2 SYDVKM. Trimming shortened V by 5 bases and J by 7 bases, and 14 bases separated the two germline ends. CDR3 length equals 14 residues. In DNA form, the CDR3 reads TGTGCCAGCAGTCCCGGGGGACGAGGTGAAAAACTGTTTTTT. Its translation is CASSPGGRGEKLFF.